The 11 T cell receptor beta chains presented below share a single source sample, sequenced in a study of blood T cell repertoires in COVID-19. Here immunoSEQ multiplex PCR was the method, and the copy in TCRdb shows in-frame clones only, minus some. The sample has tens of thousands of clones; roughly three quarters are singletons. Sequenced input: peripheral blood. The receptors were gathered from a human donor in a cohort sampled during active COVID-19.

The chain links TRBV7-3 to TRBJ1-3, with a tentative D call TRBD1 (6 bases). This CDR3 comprises 15 residues. Germline CDR1 reads SGHTA; CDR2 reads FQGTGA. V shed 1 base and J shed 1 base, with 8 bases lying between them. The CDR3 DNA sequence: TGTGCCAGCAGCTTAAGGCAGGGGTCTGGAAACACCATATATTTT. It codes for CASSLRQGSGNTIYF.

The CDR3 DNA is TGTGCCAGCAGTTTATCGACAGGGCAGGGTCCACTAATGTATAGCAATCAGCCCCAGCATTTT. Protein product: CASSLSTGQGPLMYSNQPQHF. The V call is TRBV28, the J call TRBJ1-5; TRBD1 agrees at 7 bases. CDR1 MDHEN and CDR2 SYDVKM come from the germline V gene. V dropped 1 base and J dropped 0; count of bases not matched to a gene: 18. The CDR3 loop spans 21 amino acids.

The chain joins TRBV24-1 to TRBJ2-3, with TRBD1 identical over 7 bases. The V gene's germline CDR1 is KGHDR and CDR2 SFDVKD. Germline trimming cut 4 bases from V and 4 bases from J; bases unmatched to any gene: 7. CDR3 length: 15 residues. CDR3 bases: TGTGCCACCAGTGAACCGGGACAGCCGGCAGATACGCAGTATTTT. Residues: CATSEPGQPADTQYF.

This clone was seen more than once but under ten times. V and J are TRBV19 and TRBJ2-6, with D maybe TRBD2 (6 bases). V was trimmed by 5 bases and J by 1 base, leaving 9 bases between them. CDR1 LNHDA and CDR2 SQIVND come from the germline V gene (reference sequence). The CDR3 extends over 15 amino acids. The DNA of the CDR3 is TGTGCCAGTAGTCTCGCGGGATCTGGGGCCAACGTCCTGACTTTC. Amino acids: CASSLAGSGANVLTF.

The genes are TRBV6-6 and TRBJ2-1; D may be TRBD2 (6 bases). Germline V gene lookup returns CDR1 MNHNY and CDR2 SVGAGI (reference sequence). The CDR3 has 17 amino acids. V shed 5 bases and J shed 6 bases, with 23 bases lying between them. The DNA for the CDR3 is TGTGCCAGCAGTCACCTACCTTGGGGGGTCGCGATCAATGAGCAGTTCTTC. Translated: CASSHLPWGVAINEQFF.

The rearrangement joins TRBV7-2 to TRBJ2-3, with 10 bases aligning to TRBD2. This CDR3 region has 17 residues. With 0 bases clipped from V and 3 bases from J, the junction kept 6 bases outside the gene matches. Germline values: CDR1 SGHTA, CDR2 FQGNSA. The CDR3 DNA is TGTGCCAGCAGCTTAGCGGGAGCGGGAGGGGGGACAGATACGCAGTATTTT. The encoded protein is CASSLAGAGGGTDTQYF.

The V call is TRBV19, the J call TRBJ1-1; perhaps TRBD1 as D (6 bases). Germline V gives CDR1 LNHDA, CDR2 SQIVND (reference sequence). The V gene lost 0 bases and the J gene lost 7 bases, with 12 bases spanning the gap. The CDR3 spans 14 residues. This chain's CDR3 is CASSIEGAVHEAFF. CDR3 in DNA: TGTGCCAGTAGTATAGAGGGGGCAGTCCATGAAGCTTTCTTT.

The V gene is TRBV19, the J gene TRBJ2-5, with D perhaps TRBD2 (6 bases). The length of the CDR3 is 13 residues. The V end lost 3 bases, the J end lost 5 bases, and 10 bases lay between the germline ends. Germline V gene sequence: CDR1 LNHDA, CDR2 SQIVND (reference sequence). CDR3 loop: CASSMAGTETQYF. The CDR3 nucleotides read TGTGCCAGTAGTATGGCCGGGACTGAGACCCAGTACTTC. The full variable domain, completed using reference TRBV19 and TRBJ2-5, is DGGITQSPKYLFRKEGQNVTLSCEQNLNHDAMYWYRQDPGQGLRLIYYSQIVNDFQKGDIAEGYSVSREKKESFPLTVTSAQKNPTAFYLCASSMAGTETQYFGPGTRLLVL.

In DNA, the CDR3 is TGTGCCAGCAGTGAATCGGCAGCGGGGGGGTTAACAGATACGCAGTATTTT. This translates into CASSESAAGGLTDTQYF. The chain carries TRBV6-4 and TRBJ2-3; 10 nucleotides align to TRBD2. The germline CDR1 and CDR2 sequences are MRHNA and SNTAGT. The CDR3 is made up of 17 amino acids. The ends lost 3 bases at V and 3 bases at J; junction bases unmatched: 9.

The chain is built from TRBV6-5 and TRBJ2-2; 7 bases fit TRBD2. The ends lost 7 bases at V and 2 bases at J; junction bases unmatched: 7. Germline loops: CDR1 MNHEY, CDR2 SVGAGI. CDR3 length equals 15 residues. CDR3 nucleotide sequence: TGTGCCAGCAAGCAACTAGCGAGTAACACCGGGGAGCTGTTTTTT. As protein: CASKQLASNTGELFF.

The chain couples TRBV19 to TRBJ1-4; 7 bases fit TRBD1. This CDR3 region has 14 residues. Trimming took 6 bases from V and 7 from J; bases not matched to a gene: 8. CDR1 is LNHDA, CDR2 SQIVND, per germline (reference sequence). As DNA, the CDR3 is TGTGCCAGTAGAAAAGACAGGGCGTCTGAAAAACTGTTTTTT. Translation gives CASRKDRASEKLFF.